The 22 T cell receptor beta chains below all came from one sample that was sequenced in a study of OX40 agonist ivuxolimab in advanced cancers. TCRdb keeps only in-frame clones here, not all; method: immunoSEQ multiplex PCR. The sample lists roughly 76,000 clones, roughly 88% seen once, with 0.95% to 1.3% in the top ten. The source material was CD4+ or CD8+ T cells sorted from blood, sampled in a trial of the OX40 agonist ivuxolimab. The receptors shown here come from an adult with an advanced solid tumor such as melanoma, head and neck, liver or kidney cancer.

The gene calls are TRBV19 and TRBJ1-4, with D possibly matching TRBD1 (6 bases). This CDR3 region has 14 residues. The ends were cut back, 8 bases at V and 5 bases at J, with 15 bases in the middle. The germline gives CDR1 LNHDA, CDR2 SQIVND (reference sequence). The CDR3 region is CASSYLQGNEKLFF. CDR3 nucleotide sequence: TGTGCCAGTTCGTACTTACAGGGAAATGAAAAACTGTTTTTT.

The chain couples TRBV5-1 to TRBJ1-6; maybe TRBD1 (6 bases). V was clipped by 4 bases and J by 14 bases, with 16 bases between them. The V gene's germline CDR1 is SGHRS and CDR2 YFSETQ. CDR3 length equals 13 residues. CDR3 sequence reads: CASSLTTGMTLHF. The CDR3 DNA follows: TGCGCCAGCAGCCTAACTACAGGGATGACCCTCCACTTT.

This rearrangement joins TRBV27 to TRBJ2-7; the match to TRBD1 covers 8 bases. With V trimmed by 5 bases and J by 2 bases, 8 bases remained unmatched. Germline CDR1 is MNHEY and CDR2 is SMNVEV (reference sequence). The CDR3 extends over 15 amino acids. The CDR3 nucleotides are TGTGCCAGCAGTCGGACCGGGACAGGTGCCTACGAGCAGTACTTC. It translates to CASSRTGTGAYEQYF.

V and J are TRBV9 and TRBJ2-1, with D perhaps TRBD1 (5 bases). Germline CDR1 SGDLS, CDR2 YYNGEE. The ends were cut back, 4 bases at V and 10 bases at J, with 18 bases in the middle. The CDR3 covers 14 residues. Written as DNA, the CDR3 is TGTGCCAGCAGCAAAGGGGTCAGTTCGTGGGAGCAGTTCTTC. This codes for CASSKGVSSWEQFF.

This clone was counted many times. This chain joins TRBV2 and TRBJ2-7, with 7 nucleotides matching TRBD2. The CDR3 loop spans 14 amino acids. Germline assignment: CDR1 SNHLY and CDR2 FYNNEI. The V and J ends lost 3 bases and 4 bases, in that order; junction bases with no gene match: 6. CDR3 DNA: TGTGCCAGCAGTGAGGGAGGGTTCATGTACGAGCAGTACTTC. Translated, it gives CASSEGGFMYEQYF.

This clone was counted once. The J gene is TRBJ2-2, the V gene TRBV5-1, with 7 bases identical to TRBD2. This CDR3 comprises 15 residues. The ends lost 1 base at V and 2 bases at J; junction bases unmatched: 2. Germline V gene sequence: CDR1 SGHRS, CDR2 YFSETQ. CDR3 amino acids: CASSLMTSNTGELFF. Written as DNA, the CDR3 is TGCGCCAGCAGCTTGATGACTAGCAACACCGGGGAGCTGTTTTTT. The full variable domain, completed using reference TRBV5-1 and TRBJ2-2, is KAGVTQTPRYLIKTRGQQVTLSCSPISGHRSVSWYQQTPGQGLQFLFEYFSETQRNKGNFPGRFSGRQFSNSRSEMNVSTLELGDSALYLCASSLMTSNTGELFFGEGSRLTVL.

This clone was counted between two and nine times. The V gene is TRBV7-2, the J gene TRBJ1-1, with D unresolved. Germline V lookup: CDR1 SGHTA, CDR2 FQGNSA. V gave up 2 bases and J gave up 0 bases, with 13 bases separating them. The CDR3 totals 16 residues. CDR3 nucleotides: TGTGCCAGCAGCTTATTCCCGTCAGGCCTGAACACTGAAGCTTTCTTT. Translated, it gives CASSLFPSGLNTEAFF.

This rearrangement joins TRBV6-1 to TRBJ1-2; 9 bases fit TRBD1. Trimming at V came to 8 bases and at J to 4 bases, leaving 14 bases not matched to a gene. The CDR3 runs 16 residues. Germline V lookup: CDR1 MNHNS, CDR2 SASEGT. The CDR3 loop is CASREGTGPFLYGYTF. The DNA of the CDR3 is TGTGCCAGCCGCGAAGGGACAGGGCCCTTTCTCTATGGCTACACCTTC.

The V gene is TRBV19, the J gene TRBJ2-5, with 8 bases fitting TRBD1. Germline CDR1 and CDR2: LNHDA and SQIVND (reference sequence). V trimming: 3 bases; J trimming: 4 bases; junction bases outside the gene matches: 1. This CDR3 comprises 13 residues. The CDR3 DNA sequence: TGTGCCAGTAGTATCCAGGGGGCAGAGACCCAGTACTTC. It translates to CASSIQGAETQYF. Drawing the rest from reference TRBV19 and TRBJ2-5, the complete variable domain is DGGITQSPKYLFRKEGQNVTLSCEQNLNHDAMYWYRQDPGQGLRLIYYSQIVNDFQKGDIAEGYSVSREKKESFPLTVTSAQKNPTAFYLCASSIQGAETQYFGPGTRLLVL.

The table lists this clone with a few counts. This chain links TRBV27 with TRBJ1-6, with TRBD1 matching over 10 bases. Germline-derived CDR1 and CDR2 are MNHEY and SMNVEV (reference sequence). This CDR3 spans 15 amino acids. V lost 3 bases and J lost 9; bases outside the gene matches: 5. As DNA, the CDR3 is TGTGCCAGCAGTTTCCTAGGGACAGGGGTTTCACCCCTCCACTTT. Translated: CASSFLGTGVSPLHF.

In this sample, this clone turned up once. The rearrangement uses TRBV6-5 and TRBJ1-2; possibly TRBD1 for D (5 bases). The CDR3 spans 14 residues. Deletions cut 10 bases from V and 5 bases from J, with 20 bases between. CDR1 MNHEY and CDR2 SVGAGI come from the germline V gene. CDR3 bases: TGTGCCAACCTAATTCTGACAGAGAGTTATGGCTACACCTTC. It yields the protein CANLILTESYGYTF.

In nucleotides, the CDR3 is TGTGCCAGCTCACCGACCACCCTATCCGGGGGTGAGCAGTTCTTC. Translating it yields CASSPTTLSGGEQFF. The chain employs TRBV18 and TRBJ2-1; D might be TRBD2 (6 bases). The V end was cut by 3 bases, the J end by 9 bases, with 18 bases between. CDR3 length: 15 amino acids. Germline values: CDR1 KGHSH, CDR2 LQKENI.

The rearrangement joins TRBV11-2 to TRBJ1-1; TRBD1 matches at 10 bases. The trim removed 5 bases at V and 5 bases at J, leaving 5 bases unmatched. In germline, CDR1 is SGHAT, CDR2 FQNNGV. The CDR3 spans 14 residues. The CDR3 protein is CASSTDRGGTEAFF. DNA for the CDR3: TGTGCCAGCAGCACGGACAGGGGGGGGACTGAAGCTTTCTTT. The full variable domain, rest sourced from reference TRBV11-2 and TRBJ1-1, is EAGVAQSPRYKIIEKRQSVAFWCNPISGHATLYWYQQILGQGPKLLIQFQNNGVVDDSQLPKDRFSAERLKGVDSTLKIQPAKLEDSAVYLCASSTDRGGTEAFFGQGTRLTVV.

This clone has only a few counts. The chain uses TRBV2 and TRBJ1-1; TRBD1 aligns across 8 bases. The CDR3 covers 13 residues. CDR1 SNHLY and CDR2 FYNNEI come from the germline V gene. With V trimmed by 9 bases and J by 0 bases, 3 bases remained unmatched. The CDR3 nucleotides are TGTGCCAGTGGGGACAGGATGAACACTGAAGCTTTCTTT. Its translation is CASGDRMNTEAFF. Complete variable domain (other parts from reference TRBV2 and TRBJ1-1): EPEVTQTPSHQVTQMGQEVILRCVPISNHLYFYWYRQILGQKVEFLVSFYNNEISEKSEIFDDQFSVERPDGSNFTLKIRSTKLEDSAMYFCASGDRMNTEAFFGQGTRLTVV.

The V and J genes are TRBV7-2 and TRBJ1-5; D is undetermined. Trimming took 2 bases from V and 7 from J, leaving 6 bases between them. Germline V gives CDR1 SGHTA, CDR2 FQGNSA. This CDR3 contains 12 residues. The CDR3 sequence is CASSLSRQPQHF. In nucleotides, the CDR3 is TGTGCCAGCAGCTTATCTAGACAGCCCCAGCATTTT.

The chain links TRBV18 to TRBJ1-1; 9 bases are shared with TRBD1. V was pared by 3 bases and J by 6 bases, with 8 bases of the junction left unmatched. This CDR3 contains 15 residues. In germline, CDR1 is KGHSH, CDR2 LQKENI. Here the CDR3 reads CASSPRTGVLPEAFF. The CDR3 DNA follows: TGTGCCAGCTCACCTCGGACAGGGGTATTACCTGAAGCTTTCTTT.

DNA of the CDR3: TGTGCCAGCAGTGAAAGGCCCCAACTGGAAAAACTGTTTTTT. Protein product: CASSERPQLEKLFF. This chain uses TRBV2 with TRBJ1-4; D is unresolved. Trimming took off 2 bases at V and 8 bases at J, with 12 bases between the two ends. The CDR3 runs 14 residues. Germline V gene data show CDR1 as SNHLY and CDR2 as FYNNEI.

This clone has only a few counts. This chain links TRBV29-1 with TRBJ2-3; unclear D gene. Germline CDR1 reads SQVTM; CDR2 reads ANQGSEA. The CDR3 consists of 13 residues. The germline V and J ends were trimmed by 7 bases and 2 bases, with 13 bases remaining between them. The CDR3 loop reads CSARQPLTDTQYF. The CDR3, as DNA: TGCAGCGCTCGGCAACCGCTCACAGATACGCAGTATTTT.

This chain uses TRBV6-9 with TRBJ1-2; D gene ambiguous. Looked up from germline, CDR1 is MNHGY and CDR2 is SVAAGI. The CDR3 spans 14 residues. V dropped 6 bases and J dropped 2 bases, with 13 bases sitting between them. CDR3 sequence reads: CASSSPPQNYGYTF. CDR3 DNA sequence: TGTGCCAGCAGCTCTCCCCCCCAGAACTATGGCTACACCTTC.

The chain links TRBV29-1 to TRBJ2-7, with 8 bases fitting TRBD1. The CDR3 contains 14 residues. V was pared by 6 bases and J by 2 bases, with 9 bases of the junction left unmatched. In germline, CDR1 is SQVTM, CDR2 ANQGSEA. The CDR3 region is CSVATSGGPYEQYF. Written as DNA, the CDR3 is TGCAGCGTAGCCACCTCAGGGGGCCCCTACGAGCAGTACTTC.

In its sample, this clone was seen once. The chain joins TRBV4-3 to TRBJ1-4, with D perhaps matching TRBD1 (5 bases). Trimming took 4 bases from V and 10 from J, leaving 22 bases between them. Germline V gene data show CDR1 as LGHNA and CDR2 as YSLEER. This CDR3 region has 16 residues. As DNA, the CDR3 is TGCGCCAGCAGCCGGGAAGGACGGGGCGCGGGGGGAAAACTGTTTTTT. Protein sequence: CASSREGRGAGGKLFF.

The chain has TRBV6-9 and TRBJ2-1, with a possible D match to TRBD2 (5 bases). Germline V CDR1 and CDR2: MNHGY, SVAAGI. Trimming removed 0 bases at V and 2 bases at J, with 11 bases between. This CDR3 contains 16 residues. CDR3 in amino acids: CASSYSSGNAYNEQFF. The CDR3 coding sequence is TGTGCCAGCAGTTATTCTTCGGGGAATGCCTACAATGAGCAGTTCTTC.